A selection of T cell receptor beta chains follows, all from one sample in a study of control samples from healthy donors and cancer patients. Profiling relied on immunoSEQ multiplex PCR, and the TCRdb table lists in-frame clones only, not all of them. The profile shows roughly 100,000 clones, around 89% of them singletons. The sample comprised PBMCs. The origin of the receptors is a man aged 60 to 75 with lung cancer. Both conserved end residues are trimmed from each CDR3. Each record gives: V gene, clone size, J gene, CDR3 protein. Rows may omit the clone size; those that give it use once, few, many or a size class.

V: TRBV18
size: NA
J: TRBJ1-2
CDR3: ASSLPGARAYGYT

V: TRBV4-1
size: NA
J: TRBJ2-3
CDR3: ASSQDGPGGDTQY

V: TRBV5-8
size: NA
J: TRBJ2-1
CDR3: ASSPRGRLYNEQF

V: TRBV7-9
size: NA
J: TRBJ1-2
CDR3: ASSSNGPSQGYT

V: TRBV18
size: NA
J: TRBJ1-4
CDR3: ASSPGQNNEKLF

V: TRBV12-3/TRBV12-4
size: NA
J: TRBJ2-2
CDR3: ASSLGAGELF

V: TRBV30
size: NA
J: TRBJ1-5
CDR3: AWSAGPLQSQPQH

V: TRBV5-1
size: NA
J: TRBJ2-1
CDR3: ASSILRQGAFNEQF

V: TRBV19
size: NA
J: TRBJ1-2
CDR3: ASSIDRVVSFYGYT

V: TRBV30
size: NA
J: TRBJ1-6
CDR3: AWQGWGSNSPLH

V: TRBV6-5
size: once
J: TRBJ1-3
CDR3: ASSPGQPAGNTIY

V: TRBV2
size: NA
J: TRBJ2-1
CDR3: ASQSDGFGLHRDNEQF

V: TRBV5-6
size: NA
J: TRBJ2-7
CDR3: ASSLVGVSASYEQY

V: TRBV5-1
size: NA
J: TRBJ1-5
CDR3: ASSFWGGVDQPQH

V: TRBV6-4
size: medium-sized
J: TRBJ1-2
CDR3: ASSDTPQPFNYGYT

V: TRBV7-7
size: NA
J: TRBJ2-5
CDR3: ASSLNAQGQETQY

V: TRBV19
size: NA
J: TRBJ1-1
CDR3: ASSRGGGVMNTEAF

V: TRBV6-1
size: NA
J: TRBJ1-2
CDR3: ASSDGTGANYGYT

V: TRBV3-1/TRBV3-2
size: NA
J: TRBJ2-2
CDR3: ASSQDGPGTGELF

V: TRBV6-1
size: NA
J: TRBJ1-3
CDR3: ASSEASIRELSGNTIY

V: TRBV15
size: NA
J: TRBJ1-5
CDR3: ATSRDKIGVQPQH

V: TRBV9
size: NA
J: TRBJ2-1
CDR3: ASSVQGAFYNEQF

V: TRBV9
size: NA
J: TRBJ1-4
CDR3: ASSSGQGTTNEKLF

V: TRBV7-9
size: NA
J: TRBJ2-5
CDR3: ASNDVPRRDGGLQETQY

V: TRBV7-9
size: NA
J: TRBJ2-1
CDR3: ASSSHERGPSEQF

V: TRBV21-1
size: NA
J: TRBJ1-1
CDR3: ASGPRGNTEAF

V: TRBV6-2/TRBV6-3
size: NA
J: TRBJ1-2
CDR3: ASSLIRQERYYGYT

V: TRBV11-3
size: NA
J: TRBJ1-1
CDR3: ASSDRKNTEAF

V: TRBV10-1
size: NA
J: TRBJ1-3
CDR3: ASSETAGNTIY

V: TRBV5-1
size: NA
J: TRBJ2-6
CDR3: ASSVTAYLSGANVLT

V: TRBV6-1
size: NA
J: TRBJ1-1
CDR3: ASSERGMNTEAF

V: TRBV6-1
size: NA
J: TRBJ2-1
CDR3: ASSERTGDEQF

V: TRBV5-1
size: few
J: TRBJ1-2
CDR3: ASSSGTASLGGYT

V: TRBV3-1/TRBV3-2
size: NA
J: TRBJ1-4
CDR3: ASSQEGQGREKLF

V: TRBV24-1
size: NA
J: TRBJ2-3
CDR3: ATSDRWRPSTQY

V: TRBV24-1
size: NA
J: TRBJ2-1
CDR3: ATSPAGGINEQF